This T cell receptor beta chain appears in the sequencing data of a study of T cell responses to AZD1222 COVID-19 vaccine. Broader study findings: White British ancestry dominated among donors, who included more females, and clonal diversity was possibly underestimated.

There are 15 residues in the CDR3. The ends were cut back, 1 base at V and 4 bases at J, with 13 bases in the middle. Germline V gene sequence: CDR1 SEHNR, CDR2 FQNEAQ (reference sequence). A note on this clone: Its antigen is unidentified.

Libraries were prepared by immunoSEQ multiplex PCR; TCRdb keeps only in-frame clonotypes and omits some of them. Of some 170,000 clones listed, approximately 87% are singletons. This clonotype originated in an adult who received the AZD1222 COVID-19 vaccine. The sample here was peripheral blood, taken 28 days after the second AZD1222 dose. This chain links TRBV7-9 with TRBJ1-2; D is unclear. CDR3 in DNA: TGTGCCAGCAGCTTAGAAGCCTGGCGGCTCTATGGCTACACCTTC. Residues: CASSLEAWRLYGYTF.